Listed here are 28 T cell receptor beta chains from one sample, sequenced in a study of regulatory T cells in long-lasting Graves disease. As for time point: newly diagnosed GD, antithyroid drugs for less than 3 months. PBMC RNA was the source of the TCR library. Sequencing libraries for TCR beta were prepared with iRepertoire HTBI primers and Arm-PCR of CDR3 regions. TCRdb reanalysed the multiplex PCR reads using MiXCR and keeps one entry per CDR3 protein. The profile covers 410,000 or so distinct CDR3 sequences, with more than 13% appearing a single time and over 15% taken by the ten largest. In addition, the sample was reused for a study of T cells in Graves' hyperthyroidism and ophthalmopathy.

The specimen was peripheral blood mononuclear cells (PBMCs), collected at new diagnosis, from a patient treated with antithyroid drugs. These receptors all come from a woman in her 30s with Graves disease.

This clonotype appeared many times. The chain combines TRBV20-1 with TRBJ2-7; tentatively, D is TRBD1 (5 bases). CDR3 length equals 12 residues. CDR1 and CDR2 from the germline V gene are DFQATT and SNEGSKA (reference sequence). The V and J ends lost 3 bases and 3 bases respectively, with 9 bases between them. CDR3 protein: CSASGQGYEQYF. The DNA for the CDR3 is TGCAGTGCTAGTGGTCAGGGCTACGAGCAGTACTTC.

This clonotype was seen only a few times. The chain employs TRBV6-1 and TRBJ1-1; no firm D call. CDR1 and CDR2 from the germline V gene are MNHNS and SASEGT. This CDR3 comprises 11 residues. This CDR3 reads CAALLNTEAFF. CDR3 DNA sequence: TGTGCTGCGCTTCTGAACACTGAAGCTTTCTTT.

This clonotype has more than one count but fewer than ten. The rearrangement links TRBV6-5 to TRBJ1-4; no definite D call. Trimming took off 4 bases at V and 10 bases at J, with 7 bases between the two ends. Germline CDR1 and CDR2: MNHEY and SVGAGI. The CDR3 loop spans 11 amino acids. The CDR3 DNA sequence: TGTGCCAGCAGTTCAGGTGGAAAACTGTTTTTT. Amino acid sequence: CASSSGGKLFF.

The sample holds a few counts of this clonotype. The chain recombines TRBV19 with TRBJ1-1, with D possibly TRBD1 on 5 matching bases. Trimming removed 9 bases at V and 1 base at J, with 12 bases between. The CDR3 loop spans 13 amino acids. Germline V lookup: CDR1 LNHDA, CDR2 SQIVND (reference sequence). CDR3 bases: TGTGCCAGCCGAGAGGGACGGAACACTGAAGCTTTCTTT. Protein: CASREGRNTEAFF.

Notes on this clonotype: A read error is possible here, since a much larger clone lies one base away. CDR3 region: CASNSYRSGGTEAFF. The CDR3 DNA reads as TGTGCCAGCAATTCGTACAGGTCGGGGGGCACTGAAGCTTTCTTT. The gene calls are TRBV12-3 or TRBV12-4 and TRBJ1-1; tentatively, D is TRBD1 (5 bases). Trimming took 7 bases from V and 4 from J, leaving 19 bases between them. The CDR3 loop spans 15 amino acids.

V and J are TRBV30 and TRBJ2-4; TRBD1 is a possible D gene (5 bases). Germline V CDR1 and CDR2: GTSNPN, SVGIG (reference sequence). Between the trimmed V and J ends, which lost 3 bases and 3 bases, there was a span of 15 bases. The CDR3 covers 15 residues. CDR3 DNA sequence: TGTGCCTGGAGCCAAAGGGAAAGGGGCAAAAACATTCAGTACTTC. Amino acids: CAWSQRERGKNIQYF.

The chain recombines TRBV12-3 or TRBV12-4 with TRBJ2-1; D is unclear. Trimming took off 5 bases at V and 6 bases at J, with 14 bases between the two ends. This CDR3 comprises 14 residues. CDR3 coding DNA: TGTGCCAGCAGTCACCTTCCCTTGGGCAATGAGCAGTTCTTC. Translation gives CASSHLPLGNEQFF.

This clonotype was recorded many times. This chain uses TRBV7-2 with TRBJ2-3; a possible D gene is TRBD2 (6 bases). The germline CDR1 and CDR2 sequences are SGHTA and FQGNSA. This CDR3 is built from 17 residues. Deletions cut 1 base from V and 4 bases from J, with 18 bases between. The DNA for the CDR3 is TGTGCCAGCAGCTTAGTGGCGGGGAGGTTGGGCGCAGATACGCAGTATTTT. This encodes CASSLVAGRLGADTQYF.

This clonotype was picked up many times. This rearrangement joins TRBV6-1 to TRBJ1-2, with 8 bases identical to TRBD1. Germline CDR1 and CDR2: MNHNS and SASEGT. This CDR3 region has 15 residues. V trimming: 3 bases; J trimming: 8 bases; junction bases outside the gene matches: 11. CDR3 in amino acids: CASSDRQGRLRGYTF. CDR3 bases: TGTGCCAGCAGTGATAGACAGGGGCGCCTGAGGGGCTACACCTTC.

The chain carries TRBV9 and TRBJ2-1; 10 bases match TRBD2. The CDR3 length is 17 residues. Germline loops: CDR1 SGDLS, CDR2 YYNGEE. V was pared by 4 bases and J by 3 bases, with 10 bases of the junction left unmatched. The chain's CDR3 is CASSTTPSSGSYNEQFF. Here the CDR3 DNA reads TGTGCCAGCAGCACAACCCCATCTAGCGGGAGCTACAATGAGCAGTTCTTC.

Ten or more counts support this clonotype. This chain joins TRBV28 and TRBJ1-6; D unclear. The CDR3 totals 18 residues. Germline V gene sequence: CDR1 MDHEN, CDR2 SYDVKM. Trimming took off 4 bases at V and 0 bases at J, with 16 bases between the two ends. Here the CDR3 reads CASSSINIESSYNSPLHF. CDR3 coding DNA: TGTGCCAGCAGTTCCATTAATATAGAGAGCTCCTATAATTCACCCCTCCACTTT.

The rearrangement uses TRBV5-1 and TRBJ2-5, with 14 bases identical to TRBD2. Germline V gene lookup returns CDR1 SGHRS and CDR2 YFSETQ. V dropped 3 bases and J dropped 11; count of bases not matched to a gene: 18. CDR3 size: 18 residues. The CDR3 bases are TGCGCCAGCAGCTCCGGGACTAGCGGGAGTGCCTCCTACAATGAGCAGTACTTC. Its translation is CASSSGTSGSASYNEQYF.

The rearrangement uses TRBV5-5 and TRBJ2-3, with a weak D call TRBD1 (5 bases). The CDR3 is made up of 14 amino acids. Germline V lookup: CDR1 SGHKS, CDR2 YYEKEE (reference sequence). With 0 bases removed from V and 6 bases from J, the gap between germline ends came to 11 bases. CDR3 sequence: CASSLDGARDTQYF. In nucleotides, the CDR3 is TGTGCCAGCAGCTTGGATGGGGCGCGGGATACGCAGTATTTT.

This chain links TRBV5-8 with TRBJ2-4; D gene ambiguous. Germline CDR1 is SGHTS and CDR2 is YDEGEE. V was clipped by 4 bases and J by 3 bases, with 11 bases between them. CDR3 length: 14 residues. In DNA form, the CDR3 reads TGTGCCAGCAGCCCGGGTTTGGTCAAAAACATTCAGTACTTC. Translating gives CASSPGLVKNIQYF.

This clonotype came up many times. This chain's CDR3 is CSRRAGSTDTQYF. As DNA, the CDR3 is TGCAGTCGGAGGGCCGGTAGCACAGATACGCAGTATTTT. This chain joins TRBV20-1 and TRBJ2-3; D is perhaps TRBD2 (6 bases). Germline CDR1 is DFQATT and CDR2 is SNEGSKA (reference sequence). Trimming shortened V by 8 bases and J by 0 bases, and 12 bases separated the two germline ends. The length of the CDR3 is 13 residues.

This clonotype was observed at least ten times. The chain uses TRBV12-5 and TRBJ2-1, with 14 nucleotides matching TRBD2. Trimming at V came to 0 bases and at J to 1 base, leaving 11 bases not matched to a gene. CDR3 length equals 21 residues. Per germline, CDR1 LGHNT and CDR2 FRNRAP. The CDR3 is CASGLVLIPGLAGVSYNEQFF. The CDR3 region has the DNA TGTGCTAGTGGTTTGGTATTGATTCCGGGACTAGCGGGGGTATCCTACAATGAGCAGTTCTTC.

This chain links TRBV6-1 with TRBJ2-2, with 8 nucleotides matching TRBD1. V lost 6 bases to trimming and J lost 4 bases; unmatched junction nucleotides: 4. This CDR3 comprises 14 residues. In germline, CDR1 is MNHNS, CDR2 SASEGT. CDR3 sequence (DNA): TGTGCCAGCAGGTGGACAGGGAGCACCGGGGAGCTGTTTTTT. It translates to CASRWTGSTGELFF.

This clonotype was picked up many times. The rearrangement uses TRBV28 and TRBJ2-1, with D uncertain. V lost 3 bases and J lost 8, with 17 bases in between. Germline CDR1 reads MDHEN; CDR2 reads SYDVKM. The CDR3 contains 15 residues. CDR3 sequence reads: CASSFGLTEQYEQFF. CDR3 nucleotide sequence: TGTGCCAGCAGTTTTGGTCTCACAGAGCAATATGAGCAGTTCTTC.

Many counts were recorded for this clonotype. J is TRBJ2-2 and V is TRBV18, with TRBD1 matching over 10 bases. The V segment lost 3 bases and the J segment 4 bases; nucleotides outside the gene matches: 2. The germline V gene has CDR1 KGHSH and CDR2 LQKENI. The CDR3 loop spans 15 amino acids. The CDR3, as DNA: TGTGCCAGCTCACCCCGGACAGGGGGCACCGGGGAGCTGTTTTTT. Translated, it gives CASSPRTGGTGELFF.

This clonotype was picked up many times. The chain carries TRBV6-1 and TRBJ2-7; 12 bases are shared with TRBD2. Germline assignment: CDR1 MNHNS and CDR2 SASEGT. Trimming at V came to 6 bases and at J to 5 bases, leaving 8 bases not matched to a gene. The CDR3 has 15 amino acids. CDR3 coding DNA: TGTGCCAGCAGGTCGACTAGCGGGAGATCGAACGAGCAGTACTTC. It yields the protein CASRSTSGRSNEQYF.

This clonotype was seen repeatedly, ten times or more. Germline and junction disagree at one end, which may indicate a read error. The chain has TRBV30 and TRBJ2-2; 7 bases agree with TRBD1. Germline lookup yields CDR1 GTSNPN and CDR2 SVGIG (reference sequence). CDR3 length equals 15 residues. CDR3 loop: CAWDYDRENAGELFF. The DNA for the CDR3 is TGTGCCTGGGACTATGACAGGGAGAACGCCGGGGAGCTGTTTTTT.

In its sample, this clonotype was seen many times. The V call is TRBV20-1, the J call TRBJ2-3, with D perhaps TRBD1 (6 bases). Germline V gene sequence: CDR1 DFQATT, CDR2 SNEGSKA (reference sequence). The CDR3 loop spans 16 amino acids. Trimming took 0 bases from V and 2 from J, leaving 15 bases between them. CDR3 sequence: CSARDPDQGNTDTQYF. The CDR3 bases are TGCAGTGCTAGAGACCCAGATCAGGGGAACACAGATACGCAGTATTTT.

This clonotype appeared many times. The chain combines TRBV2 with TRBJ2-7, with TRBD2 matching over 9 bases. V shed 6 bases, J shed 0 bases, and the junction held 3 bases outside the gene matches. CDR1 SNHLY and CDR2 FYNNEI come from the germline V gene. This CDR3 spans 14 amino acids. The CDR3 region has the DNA TGTGCCAGCAGGCCGACTAGCGGCTCCTACGAGCAGTACTTC. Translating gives CASRPTSGSYEQYF. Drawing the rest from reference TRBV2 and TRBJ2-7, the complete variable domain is EPEVTQTPSHQVTQMGQEVILRCVPISNHLYFYWYRQILGQKVEFLVSFYNNEISEKSEIFDDQFSVERPDGSNFTLKIRSTKLEDSAMYFCASRPTSGSYEQYFGPGTRLTVT.

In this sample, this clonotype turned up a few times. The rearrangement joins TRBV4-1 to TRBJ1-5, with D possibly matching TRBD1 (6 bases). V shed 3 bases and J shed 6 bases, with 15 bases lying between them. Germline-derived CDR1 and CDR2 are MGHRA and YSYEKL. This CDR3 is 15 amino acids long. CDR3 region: CASSQDIRGGQPQHF. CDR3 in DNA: TGCGCCAGCAGCCAGGATATCAGGGGCGGTCAGCCCCAGCATTTT.

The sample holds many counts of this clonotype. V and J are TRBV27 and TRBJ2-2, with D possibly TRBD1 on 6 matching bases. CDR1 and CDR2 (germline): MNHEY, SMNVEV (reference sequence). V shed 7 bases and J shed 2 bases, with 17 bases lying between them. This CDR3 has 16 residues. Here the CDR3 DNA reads TGTGCCAGCACCAGAGTTACGGGACACAACACCGGGGAGCTGTTTTTT. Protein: CASTRVTGHNTGELFF.

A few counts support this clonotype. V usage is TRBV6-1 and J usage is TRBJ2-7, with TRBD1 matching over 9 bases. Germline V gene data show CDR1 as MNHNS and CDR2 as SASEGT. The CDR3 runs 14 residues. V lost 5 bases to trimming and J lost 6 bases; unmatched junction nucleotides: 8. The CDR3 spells CASSNRDRVSEQYF. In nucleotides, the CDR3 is TGTGCCAGCAGTAACCGGGACAGGGTTTCCGAGCAGTACTTC.

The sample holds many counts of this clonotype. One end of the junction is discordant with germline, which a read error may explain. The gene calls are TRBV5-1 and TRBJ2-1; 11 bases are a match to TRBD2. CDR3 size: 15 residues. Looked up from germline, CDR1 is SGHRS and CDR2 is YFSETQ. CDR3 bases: TGTGCCAGCAGCCTTAGCGGGAGGGCCCTCGATGAGCAGTTCTTC. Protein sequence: CASSLSGRALDEQFF.

Here the CDR3 DNA reads TGCGCCAGCAGCTTGTCCGAGGTCTATGGCTACACCTTC. It is translated as CASSLSEVYGYTF. This chain connects TRBV5-1 to TRBJ1-2; no firm D call. CDR1 and CDR2 from the germline V gene are SGHRS and YFSETQ. This CDR3 comprises 13 residues. Trimming removed 1 base at V and 4 bases at J, with 8 bases between.